The present entry profiles one TCR beta chain with its context. The sample originates from a study of memory CD4+ T cells and cytomegalovirus serostatus. The assay was immunoSEQ multiplex PCR, and TCRdb's table has in-frame clones only and misses some. Among over 65,000 clones, more than 70% were seen once, and the ten largest hold 0.78%. Single viable CD3+CD4+CD8-CD45RO+ cells were sorted as the memory CD4+ T cells. CD4+ T cells were isolated by positive magnetic selection. CDR3 size: 15 residues. V was trimmed by 0 bases and J by 0 bases, leaving 9 bases between them. Germline V gene sequence: CDR1 MNHEY, CDR2 SVGAGI.

V usage is TRBV6-5 and J usage is TRBJ2-7, with D perhaps given as TRBD1 or TRBD2 (5 bases each). The material sequenced was memory CD4+ T cells from blood. The sequence came from an adult in good health and CMV-seronegative. CDR3 protein: CASSYSKGPSYEQYF. CDR3 DNA: TGTGCCAGCAGTTACTCGAAGGGACCCTCCTACGAGCAGTACTTC.